The T cell receptor (beta chain) described here comes from a study of PD-1 blockade in classical Hodgkin lymphoma. The method was immunoSEQ multiplex PCR; TCRdb's version includes in-frame clones alone and lacks a portion of them. The sample lists fewer than 30,000 clones; 78% were seen once. Germline CDR1 is MNHEY and CDR2 is SVGAGI. The CDR3 runs 11 residues. The V and J ends lost 2 bases and 6 bases respectively, with 1 base between them. Each patient's relapse followed autologous stem cell transplantation, and brentuximab vedotin exposure varied. Best responses were complete response, partial response or progressive disease. A note on this clone: Its antigen remains unknown.

Overall study results and limits: With CD4+ cells, TCR diversity rose significantly by C4D1, but not with CD8+ cells.

Sequenced material: peripheral blood mononuclear cells (PBMCs), taken before the second cycle of nivolumab. The TCR comes from a human donor with classical Hodgkin lymphoma. This chain joins TRBV6-5 and TRBJ2-2; D call uncertain. The CDR3 nucleotides read TGTGCCAGCAGTTACGCCGGGGAGCTGTTTTTT. This codes for CASSYAGELFF.